The TCR beta chain described here comes from a study of blood T cell repertoires in COVID-19. TCRdb keeps only in-frame clones here, not all; method: immunoSEQ multiplex PCR. The repertoire holds around 250,000 clones, with over 80% as singletons. Germline trimming cut 4 bases from V and 1 base from J; bases unmatched to any gene: 4. CDR3 length: 15 amino acids. The germline V gene has CDR1 SGHAT and CDR2 FQNNGV. The specimen sequenced was peripheral blood. This rearrangement joins TRBV11-2 to TRBJ2-3; 8 nucleotides line up with TRBD1. This sequence was found in a woman between 40 and 50 years old who had recovered from COVID-19. CDR3 sequence: CASSSGQGRTDTQYF. The CDR3 DNA sequence: TGTGCCAGCAGCTCAGGACAGGGCCGCACAGATACGCAGTATTTT.